The 29 T cell receptor beta chains reported below all come from one sample, sequenced in a study of blood T cell repertoires in COVID-19. TCRdb's table, derived via immunoSEQ multiplex PCR, lists solely in-frame clones and lacks some. In the table there are some 210,000 clones, roughly 90% of which are singletons. Sequencing input: peripheral blood. These receptors were taken from a woman between 35 and 50 years old with acute or convalescent COVID-19.

CDR3 coding DNA: TGCAGTGCTAGTAGGGGAAGGACTGGAAACACCATATATTTT. This codes for CSASRGRTGNTIYF. The genes are TRBV20-1 and TRBJ1-3, with D possibly matching TRBD1 (5 bases). Trimming left V 3 bases short and J 2 bases short, with 11 bases between. Looked up from germline, CDR1 is DFQATT and CDR2 is SNEGSKA (reference sequence). This CDR3 contains 14 residues.

This clone occurred once. The chain combines TRBV6-1 with TRBJ1-4, with TRBD1 identical over 8 bases. The ends lost 2 bases at V and 5 bases at J; junction bases unmatched: 7. This CDR3 has 16 residues. In germline, CDR1 is MNHNS, CDR2 SASEGT. CDR3 sequence (DNA): TGTGCCAGCAGTGAAATCTGGACAGGGTGGAATGAAAAACTGTTTTTT. Residues: CASSEIWTGWNEKLFF.

The genes are TRBV5-5 and TRBJ2-2; TRBD1 might be the D (6 bases). The CDR3 has 13 amino acids. Per germline, CDR1 SGHKS and CDR2 YYEKEE (reference sequence). Trimming stripped 2 bases from V and 4 bases from J, with 6 bases between. The CDR3 region is CASSLQGTGELFF. CDR3 bases: TGTGCCAGCAGCTTACAGGGCACCGGGGAGCTGTTTTTT.

This CDR3 reads CASSLDKRTEAFF. For the CDR3, the DNA is TGTGCCAGCAGCTTGGATAAGAGGACTGAAGCTTTCTTT. This sequence joins TRBV5-4 and TRBJ1-1; no firm D call. The CDR3 consists of 13 residues. From germline, CDR1 is SGHNT and CDR2 YYREEE (reference sequence). V lost 0 bases, J lost 5 bases, and 8 bases lay in between.

The gene calls are TRBV6-4 and TRBJ2-1; D possibly corresponds to TRBD1 (6 bases). Looked up from germline, CDR1 is MRHNA and CDR2 is SNTAGT. Trimming left V 0 bases short and J 3 bases short, with 12 bases between. The CDR3 contains 16 residues. DNA for the CDR3: TGTGCCAGCAGTGACTCTACAGGGAACCTCTACAATGAGCAGTTCTTC. This translates into CASSDSTGNLYNEQFF.

This clone showed up just a few times. The chain recombines TRBV6-5 with TRBJ2-2, with 7 bases matching TRBD2. V was pared by 7 bases and J by 6 bases, with 8 bases of the junction left unmatched. The CDR3 consists of 14 residues. CDR1 is MNHEY and CDR2 is SVGAGI in the germline V gene. CDR3: CASNSLGRAGELFF. The CDR3 DNA follows: TGTGCCAGCAATTCCCTGGGGAGGGCCGGGGAGCTGTTTTTT.

The rearrangement links TRBV12-3 or TRBV12-4 to TRBJ1-1; no reliable D call. V lost 6 bases and J 3 bases, leaving 8 bases between the germline ends. There are 12 residues in the CDR3. CDR3 in amino acids: CASSWRDTEAFF. CDR3 bases: TGTGCCAGCAGCTGGAGGGACACTGAAGCTTTCTTT.

This sequence joins TRBV3-1 (or the pseudogene TRBV3-2) and TRBJ1-2; D gene ambiguous. Germline CDR1 and CDR2: LGHDT and YNNKEL (reference sequence). This CDR3 has 15 residues. The V end lost 0 bases, the J end lost 8 bases, and 16 bases lay between the germline ends. CDR3 region: CASSQDKVLGGGYTF. CDR3 DNA sequence: TGTGCCAGCAGCCAAGATAAAGTCCTGGGAGGCGGCTACACCTTC.

The V call is TRBV25-1, the J call TRBJ1-5; D is perhaps TRBD1 (6 bases). The ends were cut back, 8 bases at V and 4 bases at J, with 15 bases in the middle. The CDR3 has 14 amino acids. Germline loops: CDR1 MGHDK, CDR2 SYGVNS. The CDR3 sequence: CASVTGYWNQPQHF. The CDR3 coding sequence is TGTGCCAGCGTTACAGGGTATTGGAATCAGCCCCAGCATTTT.

This chain's CDR3 is CASSPGQYTEAFF. The DNA for the CDR3 is TGTGCCAGCAGTCCCGGACAGTACACTGAAGCTTTCTTT. The chain couples TRBV6-2 or TRBV6-3 to TRBJ1-1; D is possibly TRBD1 (6 bases). V lost 5 bases to trimming and J lost 3 bases, with 10 bases between them. This CDR3 comprises 13 residues. Germline V lookup: CDR1 MNHEY, CDR2 SVGEGT.

J is TRBJ1-5 and V is TRBV4-2; 8 positions match TRBD1. Trimming cost V 4 bases and J 7 bases; bases outside gene matches: 12. CDR1 is LGHNA and CDR2 is YNFKEQ in the germline V gene. There are 16 residues in the CDR3. CDR3 nucleotide sequence: TGTGCCAGCAGCCCCTCCGGGACAGGCCTTCTCCAGCCCCAGCATTTT. Protein: CASSPSGTGLLQPQHF.

The chain is built from TRBV5-3 and TRBJ1-5, with D hard to call. TRBV5-3 is an ORF for which the function is uncertain. The CDR3 runs 12 residues. V was shortened by 1 base and J by 7 bases, with 6 bases between the two germline ends. The CDR3 is CARSLPSQPQHF. The CDR3 DNA follows: TGTGCCAGAAGCTTGCCGAGCCAGCCCCAGCATTTT.

The chain employs TRBV6-5 and TRBJ1-2; no definite D call. This CDR3 is 11 amino acids long. Trimming pared 6 bases from V and 10 bases from J, leaving 12 bases between. Germline V CDR1 and CDR2: MNHEY, SVGAGI. Written as DNA, the CDR3 is TGTGCCAGCAGGGGTCGGGATGACTACACCTTC. Translating it yields CASRGRDDYTF.

J is TRBJ1-1 and V is TRBV5-1; D is uncertain. The CDR3 totals 15 residues. Germline CDR1 is SGHRS and CDR2 is YFSETQ. The V end lost 0 bases, the J end lost 0 bases, and 9 bases lay between the germline ends. CDR3 sequence (DNA): TGCGCCAGCAGCTTGGAAGCCGGGTTGAACACTGAAGCTTTCTTT. This gives the protein CASSLEAGLNTEAFF. Based on the CDR3 plus reference TRBV5-1 and TRBJ1-1, the full variable domain is KAGVTQTPRYLIKTRGQQVTLSCSPISGHRSVSWYQQTPGQGLQFLFEYFSETQRNKGNFPGRFSGRQFSNSRSEMNVSTLELGDSALYLCASSLEAGLNTEAFFGQGTRLTVV.

This clone showed up just once. The V and J genes are TRBV3-1 (or the pseudogene TRBV3-2) and TRBJ1-1; D remains ambiguous. Germline V gene sequence: CDR1 LGHDT, CDR2 YNNKEL (reference sequence). The CDR3 runs 14 residues. V was pared by 4 bases and J by 1 base, with 10 bases between. The CDR3 bases are TGTGCCAGCAGCCCCCCGCGGCAGAACACTGAAGCTTTCTTT. This sequence encodes CASSPPRQNTEAFF.

This sequence joins TRBV6-1 and TRBJ2-3; D gene unclear. This CDR3 contains 13 residues. Germline V gene lookup returns CDR1 MNHNS and CDR2 SASEGT. V was shortened by 0 bases and J by 5 bases, with 6 bases between the two germline ends. The CDR3 loop is CASSEAPVDTQYF. CDR3 in DNA: TGTGCCAGCAGTGAAGCGCCGGTAGATACGCAGTATTTT.

The gene calls are TRBV9 and TRBJ2-2; D not certain. From germline, CDR1 is SGDLS and CDR2 YYNGEE. The CDR3 length is 12 residues. The V end was cut by 3 bases, the J end by 8 bases, with 8 bases between. This CDR3 is CASSENIGELFF. CDR3 coding DNA: TGTGCCAGCAGCGAAAATATTGGGGAGCTGTTTTTT.

This clone was picked up a small number of times. The chain employs TRBV6-5 and TRBJ1-1, with D hard to call. Between the trimmed V and J ends, which lost 4 bases and 3 bases, there was a span of 6 bases. The CDR3 contains 12 residues. Germline-derived CDR1 and CDR2 are MNHEY and SVGAGI. The chain's CDR3 is CASSSGYTEAFF. CDR3 coding DNA: TGTGCCAGCAGTTCCGGGTACACTGAAGCTTTCTTT.

The rearrangement uses TRBV29-1 and TRBJ1-1; TRBD1 matches at 11 bases. This CDR3 is built from 13 residues. CDR1 SQVTM and CDR2 ANQGSEA come from the germline V gene. The V segment lost 7 bases and the J segment 5 bases; nucleotides outside the gene matches: 6. The CDR3 DNA follows: TGCAGCGGTAGGACAGGGGGCAAGACTGAAGCTTTCTTT. This translates into CSGRTGGKTEAFF.

This clone was detected once. The chain employs TRBV4-1 and TRBJ1-2; D might be TRBD1 (5 bases). There are 14 residues in the CDR3. Between the trimmed V and J ends, which lost 6 bases and 4 bases, there was a span of 15 bases. Germline V gives CDR1 MGHRA, CDR2 YSYEKL. The CDR3 bases are TGCGCCAGCAGGCCGTGGGGCGGGACCTATGGCTACACCTTC. Encoded protein: CASRPWGGTYGYTF.

The chain joins TRBV6-5 to TRBJ2-1; TRBD2 agrees at 13 bases. The V gene end was trimmed by 7 bases and the J gene end by 6 bases; junction bases not matched to a gene: 6. Germline V lookup: CDR1 MNHEY, CDR2 SVGAGI. The CDR3 sequence is 15 residues long. CDR3 DNA: TGTGCCAGCACCCCACTAGCGGGGGGGTCCAATGAGCAGTTCTTC. This gives the protein CASTPLAGGSNEQFF.

The chain combines TRBV4-1 with TRBJ2-2, with TRBD1 as a possible D gene (5 bases). CDR3 size: 13 residues. CDR1 and CDR2 from the germline V gene are MGHRA and YSYEKL. The germline V and J ends were trimmed by 5 bases and 5 bases, with 9 bases remaining between them. CDR3 in DNA: TGCGCCAGCAGCTCCACAGGTACCGGGGAGCTGTTTTTT. Translated: CASSSTGTGELFF.

This clone was seen a single time. The genes are TRBV5-5 and TRBJ1-1, with unresolved D. Germline CDR1 SGHKS, CDR2 YYEKEE (reference sequence). V was shortened by 4 bases and J by 0 bases, with 19 bases between the two germline ends. This CDR3 is built from 17 residues. The CDR3 is CASSRAEGGGLNTEAFF. The CDR3 DNA is TGTGCCAGCAGCCGGGCAGAGGGAGGAGGGTTGAACACTGAAGCTTTCTTT.

J is TRBJ1-1 and V is TRBV10-3; the D gene is possibly TRBD1 (5 bases). CDR3 size: 14 residues. Germline CDR1 is ENHRY and CDR2 is SYGVKD. Trimming took 4 bases from V and 5 from J, leaving 14 bases between them. The chain's CDR3 is CAISAPAEGTEAFF. The CDR3 bases are TGTGCCATCAGTGCCCCGGCGGAGGGGACTGAAGCTTTCTTT.

The chain couples TRBV19 to TRBJ2-3; a weak D match, TRBD2 (6 bases). CDR1 is LNHDA and CDR2 is SQIVND in the germline V gene (reference sequence). This CDR3 is built from 15 residues. With 3 bases removed from V and 2 bases from J, the gap between germline ends came to 12 bases. The CDR3 here is CASSMRTTHTDTQYF. The CDR3 nucleotides read TGTGCCAGTAGTATGCGGACTACCCACACAGATACGCAGTATTTT.

This clone turned up a few times. The rearrangement links TRBV18 to TRBJ1-2; D gene ambiguous. The germline V and J ends were trimmed by 6 bases and 3 bases, with 11 bases remaining between them. The CDR3 consists of 13 residues. CDR1 and CDR2 (germline): KGHSH, LQKENI. For the CDR3, the DNA is TGTGCCAGCTCCGAGGGAGAGGACTATGGCTACACCTTC. As protein: CASSEGEDYGYTF.

The CDR3 sequence is CASSEAADMHPSPLHF. For the CDR3, the DNA is TGTGCCAGCAGTGAAGCGGCGGACATGCATCCTTCACCCCTCCACTTT. The rearrangement joins TRBV6-1 to TRBJ1-6; the D gene is possibly TRBD1 (5 bases). V gave up 0 bases and J gave up 9 bases, with 15 bases separating them. The germline V gene encodes CDR1 MNHNS and CDR2 SASEGT. The CDR3 contains 16 residues.

The V call is TRBV24-1, the J call TRBJ2-1; 8 bases map to TRBD2. The J segment lost 2 bases and the V segment lost 7 bases, leaving 6 bases of the junction unmatched. This CDR3 has 15 residues. Germline V gene sequence: CDR1 KGHDR, CDR2 SFDVKD. The CDR3 region is CATSSGGGPYNEQFF. For the CDR3, the DNA is TGTGCCACCAGCTCCGGGGGGGGTCCCTACAATGAGCAGTTCTTC.

The chain combines TRBV25-1 with TRBJ1-4; 7 bases are a match to TRBD1. The germline gives CDR1 MGHDK, CDR2 SYGVNS. The CDR3 is 15 residues long. V dropped 5 bases and J dropped 4; count of bases not matched to a gene: 7. CDR3 sequence (DNA): TGTGCCAGCAGTAACCCGGGACAGCTTAATGAAAAACTGTTTTTT. This codes for CASSNPGQLNEKLFF.